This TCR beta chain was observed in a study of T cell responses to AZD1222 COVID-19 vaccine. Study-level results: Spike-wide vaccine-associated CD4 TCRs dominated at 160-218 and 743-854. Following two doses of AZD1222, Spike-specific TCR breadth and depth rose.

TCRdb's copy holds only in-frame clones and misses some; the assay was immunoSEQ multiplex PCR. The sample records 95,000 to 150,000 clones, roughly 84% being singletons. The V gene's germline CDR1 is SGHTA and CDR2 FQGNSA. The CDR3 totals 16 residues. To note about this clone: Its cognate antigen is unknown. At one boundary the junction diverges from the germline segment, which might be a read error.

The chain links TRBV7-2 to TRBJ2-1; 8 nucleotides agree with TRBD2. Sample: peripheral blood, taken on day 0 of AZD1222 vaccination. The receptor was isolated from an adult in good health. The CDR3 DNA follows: TGTGCCAGCAGCCTAGCAATGGCGGGGGGTTTGAATGAGCAGTTCTTC. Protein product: CASSLAMAGGLNEQFF.